Listed below are T cell receptor beta chains from one sample, sequenced in a study of CD8 T cells in ankylosing spondylitis. TCRdb independently ran MiXCR on the 5' RACE reads; one entry per CDR3 protein. The table shows 800,000 to 900,000 distinct CDR3 sequences, with 12% occurring only once. Material for sequencing was blood, either unsorted or a sorted T cell fraction (not recorded which). These receptors all come from a male donor with ankylosing spondylitis. Both conserved end residues are part of each CDR3. Fields, in order: J gene, clone size, D gene, V gene, CDR3 protein, CDR3 DNA. D genes are given only for firm matches. Only part of the rows carry a size: once, few, many, or a class if the clone is expanded.

>TRBJ2-3|many|-|TRBV20-1
CSARQGPTDTQYF
TGCAGTGCCAGGCAGGGGCCCACAGATACGCAGTATTTT
>TRBJ2-3|few|-|TRBV29-1
CSVLTRRVGATGGTDTQYF
TGCAGCGTTCTAACCCGGCGAGTGGGGGCCACAGGAGGAACAGATACGCAGTATTTT
>TRBJ2-7|-|-|TRBV6-5
CASSSGLGGYEQYF
TGTGCCAGCAGTTCGGGTCTTGGAGGGTACGAGCAGTACTTC
>TRBJ2-3|-|-|TRBV7-2
CASTQTTADTQYF
TGTGCCAGCACCCAGACAACTGCGGATACGCAGTATTTT
>TRBJ2-5|-|-|TRBV20-1
CSASKGETQYF
TGCAGTGCTAGCAAAGGGGAGACCCAGTACTTC
>TRBJ1-5|few|-|TRBV12-3/TRBV12-4
CASSLTALLNQPQHF
TGTGCCAGCAGTTTAACGGCACTCCTCAATCAGCCCCAGCATTTT
>TRBJ1-2|-|TRBD1|TRBV5-1
CASSRDRGRDGYTF
TGCGCCAGCAGTCGGGACAGGGGACGGGATGGCTACACCTTC
>TRBJ2-5|many|-|TRBV20-1
CSGLLDSQETQYF
TGCAGTGGCCTCCTCGACAGCCAAGAGACCCAGTACTTC
>TRBJ2-7|few|-|TRBV6-1
CASSLHRDATYEQYF
TGTGCCAGCAGTCTTCACCGGGACGCAACCTACGAGCAGTACTTC
>TRBJ2-7|few|-|TRBV6-5
CASSYEDGSYEQYF
TGTGCCAGCAGTTACGAGGACGGCTCCTACGAGCAGTACTTC
>TRBJ1-6|few|TRBD1|TRBV27
CASSPGTAGNSPLHF
TGTGCCAGCAGTCCTGGGACAGCTGGGAATTCACCCCTCCACTTT
>TRBJ2-5|few|-|TRBV6-1
CASSDPSSQGWKTQYF
TGTGCCAGCAGTGACCCGTCGAGCCAAGGGTGGAAGACCCAGTACTTC
>TRBJ1-2|-|-|TRBV24-1
CATSDLSGVYGYTF
TGTGCCACCAGTGATTTGTCAGGGGTCTATGGCTACACCTTC
>TRBJ2-5|-|-|TRBV28
CASSLGAIQETQYF
TGTGCCAGCAGTCTTGGGGCCATCCAAGAGACCCAGTACTTC
>TRBJ1-1|-|TRBD1|TRBV20-1
CSAQNRGRTEAFF
TGCAGTGCCCAAAACAGGGGGCGAACTGAAGCTTTCTTT
>TRBJ2-1|-|-|TRBV6-5
CASSYWWDNEQFF
TGTGCCAGCAGTTACTGGTGGGACAATGAGCAGTTCTTC
>TRBJ2-6|few|TRBD2|TRBV4-2
CASSRRTSGRSGSGANVLTF
TGTGCCAGCAGCCGCCGAACTAGCGGGAGGTCGGGCTCTGGGGCCAACGTCCTGACTTTC
>TRBJ2-3|many|-|TRBV20-1
CSATPLRFSSTDTQYF
TGCAGTGCTACACCGCTTAGGTTTTCTAGCACAGATACGCAGTATTTT
>TRBJ2-5|-|TRBD1|TRBV7-2
CASSTLGTGEETQYF
TGTGCCAGCAGTACTCTCGGGACAGGGGAGGAGACCCAGTACTTC
>TRBJ2-7|many|TRBD2|TRBV10-3
CAISETGLAGGPSYEQYF
TGTGCCATCAGTGAGACAGGACTAGCGGGAGGCCCCTCCTACGAGCAGTACTTC
>TRBJ1-5|many|TRBD1|TRBV20-1
CSASGTGGSGNQPQHF
TGCAGTGCTAGCGGGACAGGGGGCAGTGGGAATCAGCCCCAGCATTTT
>TRBJ2-3|few|TRBD2|TRBV6-2/TRBV6-3
CASSPGLAGVTDTQYF
TGTGCCAGCAGCCCGGGACTAGCGGGAGTTACAGATACGCAGTATTTT
>TRBJ1-1|many|-|TRBV29-1
CSVDGGSTEAFF
TGCAGCGTCGACGGGGGATCGACTGAAGCTTTCTTT
>TRBJ1-2|few|-|TRBV18
CASSPWNGDGYTF
TGTGCCAGCTCACCATGGAACGGGGATGGCTACACCTTC
>TRBJ2-7|few|-|TRBV7-2
CASSLYRGAYEQYF
TGTGCCAGCAGCTTATATCGAGGGGCGTACGAGCAGTACTTC
>TRBJ2-7|-|-|TRBV5-1
CASSWGPGDVGEQYF
TGCGCCAGCAGCTGGGGTCCGGGGGACGTTGGCGAGCAGTACTTC
>TRBJ2-4|-|-|TRBV20-1
CSASPLDREPKNIQYF
TGCAGTGCTAGTCCCTTGGACCGGGAGCCCAAAAACATTCAGTACTTC
>TRBJ2-7|-|-|TRBV27
CASSLVSPGKNSYEQYF
TGTGCCAGCAGTTTGGTTTCCCCAGGGAAAAACTCCTACGAGCAGTACTTC
>TRBJ2-7|many|-|TRBV7-9
CASSPVIAAFPSYEQYF
TGTGCCAGCAGCCCCGTCATAGCGGCATTCCCCTCCTACGAGCAGTACTTC
>TRBJ1-1|few|TRBD1|TRBV12-3/TRBV12-4
CASSSLQGGAFF
TGTGCCAGCAGTTCCCTACAGGGGGGAGCTTTCTTT
>TRBJ2-3|many|-|TRBV29-1
CSVVSGRGLSDTQYF
TGCAGCGTTGTTTCCGGGAGAGGGTTGTCAGATACGCAGTATTTT
>TRBJ2-5|-|TRBD2|TRBV5-1
CASSYQRGPQETQYF
TGCGCCAGCAGCTACCAGCGGGGCCCCCAAGAGACCCAGTACTTC
>TRBJ2-5|few|TRBD2|TRBV7-7
CASSLVGGGRKETQYF
TGTGCTAGCAGCTTAGTTGGCGGGGGGCGAAAAGAGACCCAGTACTTC
>TRBJ2-3|few|TRBD2|TRBV20-1
CSASGTSGITDTQYF
TGCAGTGCTAGCGGGACTAGCGGAATTACAGATACGCAGTATTTT
>TRBJ1-5|few|-|TRBV28
CASSFAQGKNQPQHF
TGTGCCAGCAGTTTTGCTCAGGGGAAGAATCAGCCCCAGCATTTT
>TRBJ2-3|many|-|TRBV4-3
CASSQDWTDTQYF
TGCGCCAGCAGCCAAGACTGGACAGATACGCAGTATTTT
>TRBJ1-5|many|-|TRBV20-1
CSAIRAGWRDNQPQHF
TGCAGTGCTATCCGTGCAGGGTGGAGGGACAATCAGCCCCAGCATTTT
>TRBJ2-7|once|-|TRBV29-1
CSVVQGRSYEQYF
TGCAGCGTTGTACAGGGGAGGTCCTACGAGCAGTACTTC
>TRBJ1-2|-|-|TRBV9
CASSTFNGLFNYGYTF
TGTGCCAGCAGTACATTCAACGGGTTGTTTAACTATGGCTACACCTTC
>TRBJ2-7|-|-|TRBV20-1
CSARPLRDPSSEQYF
TGCAGTGCTAGACCTCTCCGGGACCCATCGTCCGAGCAGTACTTC
>TRBJ2-2|-|TRBD2|TRBV11-3
CASSPTSGATGELFF
TGTGCCAGCAGCCCGACTAGCGGGGCGACCGGGGAGCTGTTTTTT
>TRBJ1-4|once|-|TRBV28
CASSHPRGATNEKLFF
TGTGCCAGCAGTCACCCGAGGGGGGCAACTAATGAAAAACTGTTTTTT
>TRBJ1-5|few|-|TRBV24-1
CATSDPRRGGNQPQHF
TGTGCCACCAGTGACCCGCGGAGGGGCGGCAATCAGCCCCAGCATTTT
>TRBJ2-1|-|-|TRBV2
CALSDGRAGSASSYNEQFF
TGTGCCCTCAGTGATGGGCGGGCGGGTAGCGCGAGCTCCTACAATGAGCAGTTCTTC
>TRBJ1-1|many|-|TRBV6-1
CASMNWGSNTEAFF
TGTGCCAGCATGAACTGGGGGAGCAACACTGAAGCTTTCTTT
>TRBJ2-4|-|-|TRBV15
CATRPDWTGAKNIQYF
TGTGCCACCAGACCGGACTGGACGGGAGCCAAAAACATTCAGTACTTC
>TRBJ2-7|few|TRBD1|TRBV11-2
CASSSAEDRASYEQYF
TGTGCCAGCAGCTCAGCGGAGGACAGGGCATCCTACGAGCAGTACTTC
>TRBJ2-2|-|-|TRBV19
CATADSPTGSGELFF
TGTGCCACCGCGGACAGCCCGACGGGTTCCGGGGAGCTGTTTTTT
>TRBJ2-7|few|-|TRBV30
CAWSVVQGGTYEQYF
TGTGCCTGGAGTGTAGTTCAGGGTGGTACCTACGAGCAGTACTTC
>TRBJ2-7|-|-|TRBV6-2/TRBV6-3
CASRNTGSYEQYF
TGTGCCAGCCGTAATACAGGCAGCTACGAGCAGTACTTC
>TRBJ2-1|-|-|TRBV15
CATSRFALPEDNEQFF
TGTGCCACCAGCAGGTTCGCACTACCCGAAGACAATGAGCAGTTCTTC
>TRBJ2-7|-|TRBD2|TRBV25-1
CASSGEAGVYEQYF
TGTGCCAGCAGTGGCGAAGCGGGAGTCTACGAGCAGTACTTC
>TRBJ2-3|-|-|TRBV4-3
CASSQVGVKGGNTDTQYF
TGCGCCAGCAGCCAAGTGGGGGTCAAGGGTGGAAACACAGATACGCAGTATTTT
>TRBJ2-1|-|TRBD2|TRBV27
CASASSGYNEQFF
TGTGCCAGCGCTTCTAGCGGCTACAATGAGCAGTTCTTC
>TRBJ1-1|many|TRBD1|TRBV5-5
CASSFGDRTEAFF
TGTGCCAGCAGCTTTGGGGACAGGACTGAAGCTTTCTTT
>TRBJ2-6|many|-|TRBV12-3/TRBV12-4
CASSSWTKGGANVLTF
TGTGCCAGCAGTTCGTGGACCAAGGGGGGGGCCAACGTCCTGACTTTC
>TRBJ2-7|-|-|TRBV6-1
CASSAALGTYEQYF
TGTGCCAGCTCCGCGGCTCTCGGAACCTACGAGCAGTACTTC
>TRBJ2-1|-|-|TRBV6-2/TRBV6-3
CASSYSSSEQFF
TGTGCCAGCAGTTACTCCTCGAGCGAGCAGTTCTTC
>TRBJ2-2|-|-|TRBV2
CASRGGNAGELFF
TGTGCCAGCAGGGGTGGTAACGCCGGGGAGCTGTTTTTT